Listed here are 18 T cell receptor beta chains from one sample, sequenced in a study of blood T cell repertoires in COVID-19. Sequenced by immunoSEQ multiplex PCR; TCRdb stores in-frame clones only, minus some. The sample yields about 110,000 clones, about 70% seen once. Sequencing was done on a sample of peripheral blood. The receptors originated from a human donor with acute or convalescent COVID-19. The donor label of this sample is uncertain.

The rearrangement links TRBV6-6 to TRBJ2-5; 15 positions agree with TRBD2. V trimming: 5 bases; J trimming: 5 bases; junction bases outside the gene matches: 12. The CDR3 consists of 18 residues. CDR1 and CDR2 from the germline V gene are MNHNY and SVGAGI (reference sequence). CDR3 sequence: CASSPLGTSGGPGETQYF. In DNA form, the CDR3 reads TGTGCCAGCAGTCCCCTCGGGACTAGCGGGGGGCCGGGGGAGACCCAGTACTTC.

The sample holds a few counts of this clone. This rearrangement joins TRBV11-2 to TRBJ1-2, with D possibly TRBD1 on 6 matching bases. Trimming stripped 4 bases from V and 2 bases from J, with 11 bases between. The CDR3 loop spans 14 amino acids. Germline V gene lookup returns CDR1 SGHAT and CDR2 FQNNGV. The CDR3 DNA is TGTGCCAGCAGCTCCCCGGGACAAAACTATGGCTACACCTTC. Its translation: CASSSPGQNYGYTF.

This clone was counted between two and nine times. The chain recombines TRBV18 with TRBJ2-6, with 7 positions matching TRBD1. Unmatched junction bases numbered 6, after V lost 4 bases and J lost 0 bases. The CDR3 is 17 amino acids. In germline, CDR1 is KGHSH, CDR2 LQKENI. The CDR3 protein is CASSRSTGDSGANVLTF. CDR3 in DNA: TGTGCCAGCTCACGATCCACAGGGGACTCTGGGGCCAACGTCCTGACTTTC.

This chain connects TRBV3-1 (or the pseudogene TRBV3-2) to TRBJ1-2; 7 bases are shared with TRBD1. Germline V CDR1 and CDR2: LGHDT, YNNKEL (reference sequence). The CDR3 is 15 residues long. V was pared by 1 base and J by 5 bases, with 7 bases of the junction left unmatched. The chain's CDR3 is CASSQGLGGWYGYTF. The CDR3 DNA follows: TGTGCCAGCAGCCAAGGGTTAGGGGGCTGGTATGGCTACACCTTC.

The CDR3 DNA reads as TGTGCCAGCACCCGAGGTGGCACTGAAGCTTTCTTT. Amino acid sequence: CASTRGGTEAFF. The gene calls are TRBV6-5 and TRBJ1-1, with D uncertain. Germline CDR1 and CDR2: MNHEY and SVGAGI. The CDR3 contains 12 residues. The V end lost 7 bases, the J end lost 4 bases, and 10 bases lay between the germline ends.

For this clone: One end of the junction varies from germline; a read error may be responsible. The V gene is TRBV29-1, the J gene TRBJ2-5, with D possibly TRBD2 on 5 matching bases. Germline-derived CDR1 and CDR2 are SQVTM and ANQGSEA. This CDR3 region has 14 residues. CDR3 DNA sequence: TGCAGCGTTGAGATGGCTAGCCGTCGAGAGGCCCAGTACTTC. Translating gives CSVEMASRREAQYF.

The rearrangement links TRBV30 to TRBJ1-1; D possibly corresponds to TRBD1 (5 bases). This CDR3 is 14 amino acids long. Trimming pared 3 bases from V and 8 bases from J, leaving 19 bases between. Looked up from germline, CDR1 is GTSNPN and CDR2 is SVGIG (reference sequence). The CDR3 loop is CAWSAGEVGQEAFF. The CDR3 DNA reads TGTGCCTGGAGCGCTGGGGAAGTGGGGCAGGAAGCTTTCTTT.

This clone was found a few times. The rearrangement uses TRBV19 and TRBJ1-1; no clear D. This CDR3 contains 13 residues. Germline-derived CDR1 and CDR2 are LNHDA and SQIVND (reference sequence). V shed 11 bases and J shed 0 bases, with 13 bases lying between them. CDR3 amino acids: CASTTFVNTEAFF. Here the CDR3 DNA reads TGTGCCTCGACGACATTCGTGAACACTGAAGCTTTCTTT.

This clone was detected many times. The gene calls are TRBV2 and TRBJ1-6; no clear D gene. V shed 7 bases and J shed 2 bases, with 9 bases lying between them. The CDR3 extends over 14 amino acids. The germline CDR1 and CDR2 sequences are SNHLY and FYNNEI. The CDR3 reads CASIRSAYNSPLHF. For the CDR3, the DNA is TGTGCCAGCATCCGGAGTGCCTATAATTCACCCCTCCACTTT.

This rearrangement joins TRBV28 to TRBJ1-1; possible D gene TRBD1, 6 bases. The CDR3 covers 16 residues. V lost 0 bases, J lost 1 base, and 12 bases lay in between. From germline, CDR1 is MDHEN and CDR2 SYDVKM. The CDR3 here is CASSLWDSLSNTEAFF. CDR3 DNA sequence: TGTGCCAGCAGTTTATGGGACAGCTTGTCGAACACTGAAGCTTTCTTT.

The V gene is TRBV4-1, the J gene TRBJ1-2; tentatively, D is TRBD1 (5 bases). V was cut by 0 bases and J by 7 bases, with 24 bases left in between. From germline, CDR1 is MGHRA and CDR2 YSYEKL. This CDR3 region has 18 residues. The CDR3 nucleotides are TGCGCCAGCAGCCAAGATACGGGGGTTTCATACCCCATTGCTGGCTACACCTTC. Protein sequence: CASSQDTGVSYPIAGYTF.

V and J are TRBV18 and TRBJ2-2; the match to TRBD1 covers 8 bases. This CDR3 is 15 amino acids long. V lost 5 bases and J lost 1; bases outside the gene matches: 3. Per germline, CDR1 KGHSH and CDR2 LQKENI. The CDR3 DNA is TGTGCCAGCTCATCCGGGACAGGGAACACCGGGGAGCTGTTTTTT. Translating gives CASSSGTGNTGELFF.

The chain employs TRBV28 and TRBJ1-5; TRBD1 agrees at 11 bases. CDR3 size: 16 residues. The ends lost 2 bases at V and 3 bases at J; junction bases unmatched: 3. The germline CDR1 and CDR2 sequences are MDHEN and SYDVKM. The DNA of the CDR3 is TGTGCCAGCAGTTTACGGGACAGGGGGGCCAATCAGCCCCAGCATTTT. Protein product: CASSLRDRGANQPQHF.

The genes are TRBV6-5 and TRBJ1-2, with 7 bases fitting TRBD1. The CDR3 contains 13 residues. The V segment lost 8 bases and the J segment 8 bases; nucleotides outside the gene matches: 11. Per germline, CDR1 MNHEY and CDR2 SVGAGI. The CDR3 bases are TGTGCCAGCCCGGGACAGAACGTTCGCGGCTACACCTTC. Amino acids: CASPGQNVRGYTF.

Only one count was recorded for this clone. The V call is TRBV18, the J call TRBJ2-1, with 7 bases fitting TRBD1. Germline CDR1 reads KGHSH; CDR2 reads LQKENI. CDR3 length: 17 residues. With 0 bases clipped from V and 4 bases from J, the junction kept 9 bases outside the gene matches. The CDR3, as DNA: TGTGCCAGCTCACCACCGGGGACAGAAAGCACTTACAATGAGCAGTTCTTC. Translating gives CASSPPGTESTYNEQFF.

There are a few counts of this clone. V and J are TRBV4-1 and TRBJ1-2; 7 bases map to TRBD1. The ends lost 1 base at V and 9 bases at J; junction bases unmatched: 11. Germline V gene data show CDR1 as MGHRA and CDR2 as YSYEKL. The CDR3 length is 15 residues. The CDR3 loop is CASSQVRVTGDRYTF. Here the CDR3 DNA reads TGCGCCAGCAGCCAAGTTCGGGTAACAGGGGACCGCTACACCTTC.

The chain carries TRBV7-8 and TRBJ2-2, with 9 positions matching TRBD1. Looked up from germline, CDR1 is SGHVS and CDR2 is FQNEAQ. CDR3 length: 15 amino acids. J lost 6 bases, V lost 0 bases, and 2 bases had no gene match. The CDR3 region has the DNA TGTGCCAGCAGCTTAGCGGGACAGGGCGCCGGGGAGCTGTTTTTT. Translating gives CASSLAGQGAGELFF.

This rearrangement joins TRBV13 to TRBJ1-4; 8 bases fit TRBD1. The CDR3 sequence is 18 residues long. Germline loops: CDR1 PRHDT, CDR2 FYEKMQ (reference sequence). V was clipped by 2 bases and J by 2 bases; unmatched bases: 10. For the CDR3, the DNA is TGTGCCAGCAGCTTACGGAACAGGGGGGACAGGACTAATGAAAAACTGTTTTTT. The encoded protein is CASSLRNRGDRTNEKLFF.